Included here is one T cell receptor beta chain sequence, with context. Its antigen remains unidentified. This specimen comes from a study of T cell repertoires in cytomegalovirus infection. The overall study: Public signatures in TCR beta pointed to CMV infection and matching HLA type.

TCRdb reprocessed the reads with MiXCR, giving one entry per CDR3 protein. Of some 480,000 distinct CDR3 sequences listed, 30% to 35% are singletons. Regarding the study as a whole: Dominant in the ex vivo response were TCR beta clonotypes restricted by HLA-C and specific for CMV.

The CDR3 is made up of 15 amino acids. Germline CDR1 SGHTA, CDR2 FQGTGA. Trimming at V came to 5 bases and at J to 9 bases, leaving 12 bases not matched to a gene. The rearrangement links TRBV7-3 to TRBJ2-1, with 8 nucleotides matching TRBD2. This sequence was found in a human donor in good health (CMV status not recorded). Some clones in this sample may be carry-over from other donors' samples. The sequences come from cultured PBMCs, collected from culture after CMV antigen stimulation. The CDR3 loop is CASSPIRGGRSEQFF. CDR3 nucleotides: TGTGCCAGCAGCCCAATAAGGGGCGGGAGGAGTGAGCAGTTCTTC.